This T cell receptor (beta chain) was captured in a study of response to subunit inactivated influenza vaccine. The germline V gene encodes CDR1 SSHAT and CDR2 FNYEAQ (reference sequence). The length of the CDR3 is 17 residues. TCRdb processed the RT-PCR reads anew with MiXCR; each CDR3 protein has one entry. The data show hundreds of thousands of distinct CDR3 sequences, about 11% seen once. Concerning this clonotype itself: At one end, the junction sequence differs from germline, possibly due to a read error.

The same data also went into a second study, on T cells expressing NK-cell markers. From that report: Beta-chain TCR cDNA was generated via 5'RACE template switching with UMIs. It was from sorted CD3+CD56+NKG2C+, CD3+CD56+NKG2C- and CD3+CD56-NKG2C+ T cells that TCR beta repertoires came. In several donors, these clonotypes also led the CD3+CD56-NKG2C+ fraction.

Sequencing was performed on PBMCs from blood, taken on the day of vaccination. The TCR comes from a man aged 50 to 59 who received an inactivated influenza vaccine. The chain links TRBV7-7 to TRBJ2-2; either TRBD1 or TRBD2 may supply D (5 bases each). The CDR3 DNA is TGTGCTAGCAGCAGCTACCCGAGGGGAAAGAACACCGGGGAGCTGTTTTTT. Protein sequence: CASSSYPRGKNTGELFF.